Below are 23 T cell receptor beta chains sequenced from a single sample in a study of blood T cell repertoires in COVID-19. Sequencing used immunoSEQ multiplex PCR; TCRdb keeps in-frame clones, though not all of them. The data contain 250,000 to 350,000 clones, more than 80% of them singletons. Source material: PBMCs or T cells enriched from blood (not recorded which). The receptor set was obtained from a woman under 40 who had recovered from COVID-19.

CDR3 in amino acids: CASSLTPGQGTGELFF. CDR3 bases: TGTGCCAGCAGCCTCACCCCGGGACAGGGGACCGGGGAGCTGTTTTTT. V and J are TRBV11-2 and TRBJ2-2; TRBD1 aligns across 10 bases. CDR1 and CDR2 from the germline V gene are SGHAT and FQNNGV. V dropped 5 bases and J dropped 5; count of bases not matched to a gene: 8. The CDR3 has 16 residues.

The chain uses TRBV5-1 and TRBJ2-1; 14 bases align to TRBD2. The CDR3 has 18 amino acids. Germline values: CDR1 SGHRS, CDR2 YFSETQ. Trimming took 1 base from V and 6 from J; bases not matched to a gene: 9. The CDR3 here is CASSLSIRTSGRSNEQFF. For the CDR3, the DNA is TGCGCCAGCAGCTTGAGCATTAGGACTAGCGGGAGGAGCAATGAGCAGTTCTTC.

The V gene is TRBV10-2, the J gene TRBJ1-5; 8 positions agree with TRBD1. The CDR3 extends over 15 amino acids. V lost 3 bases to trimming and J lost 2 bases; unmatched junction nucleotides: 3. Germline CDR1 reads WSHSY; CDR2 reads SAAADI. Here the CDR3 reads CASSESGQGNQPQHF. CDR3 DNA: TGCGCCAGCAGTGAATCGGGACAGGGCAATCAGCCCCAGCATTTT.

The chain is built from TRBV28 and TRBJ1-1; D is unresolved. The CDR3 totals 13 residues. Between the trimmed V and J ends, which lost 6 bases and 4 bases, there was a span of 12 bases. Germline V lookup: CDR1 MDHEN, CDR2 SYDVKM. CDR3 amino acids: CASSSASITEAFF. The CDR3 bases are TGTGCCAGCAGCTCCGCCTCTATCACTGAAGCTTTCTTT.

This clone appeared once. The rearrangement joins TRBV12-3 or TRBV12-4 to TRBJ2-1; tentative D call: TRBD2 (6 bases). The CDR3 is 13 residues long. V lost 8 bases and J lost 4, with 12 bases in between. The CDR3 here is CASAGWAYNEQFF. CDR3 sequence (DNA): TGTGCCAGCGCGGGGTGGGCTTACAATGAGCAGTTCTTC.

This chain links TRBV27 with TRBJ2-1, with 9 bases fitting TRBD1. The J segment lost 1 base and the V segment lost 10 bases, leaving 23 bases of the junction unmatched. Germline loops: CDR1 MNHEY, CDR2 SMNVEV (reference sequence). This CDR3 is built from 20 residues. The CDR3 DNA is TGTGCCACGAAGGCGCGGTGGGGACAGGGCCCTCGTGGATCCTACAATGAGCAGTTCTTC. This codes for CATKARWGQGPRGSYNEQFF.

This clone was counted a single time. The V and J genes are TRBV25-1 and TRBJ2-1, with TRBD1 matching 8 bases. CDR1 and CDR2 (germline): MGHDK, SYGVNS. This CDR3 contains 16 residues. The V gene end was trimmed by 3 bases and the J gene end by 5 bases; junction bases not matched to a gene: 9. CDR3 amino acids: CASSDSLRTGNNEQFF. As DNA, the CDR3 is TGTGCCAGCAGTGATTCGTTGCGGACAGGGAACAATGAGCAGTTCTTC.

The CDR3 nucleotides are TGTGCCAGTAGTCTGGACAGTTTTCGAGTGCAGTACTTC. This sequence encodes CASSLDSFRVQYF. This rearrangement joins TRBV19 to TRBJ2-7; D perhaps matches TRBD1 (6 bases). The CDR3 runs 13 residues. Deletions cut 5 bases from V and 9 bases from J, with 17 bases between. Germline V gene lookup returns CDR1 LNHDA and CDR2 SQIVND (reference sequence). Full variable domain (outside the CDR3, taken from reference TRBV19 and TRBJ2-7): DGGITQSPKYLFRKEGQNVTLSCEQNLNHDAMYWYRQDPGQGLRLIYYSQIVNDFQKGDIAEGYSVSREKKESFPLTVTSAQKNPTAFYLCASSLDSFRVQYFGPGTRLTVT.

The DNA for the CDR3 is TGTGCCGGGGACAGGGGGCCGGAAAAACTGTTTTTT. The encoded protein is CAGDRGPEKLFF. The J gene is TRBJ1-4, the V gene TRBV30; 12 nucleotides align to TRBD1. CDR3 length equals 12 residues. Germline CDR1 is GTSNPN and CDR2 is SVGIG (reference sequence). Trimming cost V 8 bases and J 8 bases; bases outside gene matches: 3.

This chain connects TRBV29-1 to TRBJ1-1; no firm D call. The V gene lost 0 bases and the J gene lost 0 bases, with 5 bases spanning the gap. The CDR3 is 13 residues long. Germline-derived CDR1 and CDR2 are SQVTM and ANQGSEA. CDR3 residues: CSVEDRLNTEAFF. The CDR3 nucleotides are TGCAGCGTTGAAGACCGTTTGAACACTGAAGCTTTCTTT.

As to this clone: Mismatch with germline at one junction end may stem from a read error. For the CDR3, the DNA is TGTGCCAGTAGTATAAGGACTAACCATGGCTACACCTTC. Its protein is CASSIRTNHGYTF. The gene calls are TRBV19 and TRBJ1-2; no firm D call. The CDR3 covers 13 residues. The germline V gene encodes CDR1 LNHDA and CDR2 SQIVND (reference sequence).

The genes are TRBV7-2 and TRBJ1-2; 7 bases match TRBD1. Germline values: CDR1 SGHTA, CDR2 FQGNSA. The CDR3 extends over 13 amino acids. With V trimmed by 7 bases and J by 4 bases, 6 bases remained unmatched. CDR3 DNA sequence: TGTGCCAGCACCCGGGGGACAGCCTATGGCTACACCTTC. Encoded protein: CASTRGTAYGYTF.

The chain links TRBV6-5 to TRBJ1-5; 10 bases are shared with TRBD1. The V gene end was trimmed by 6 bases and the J gene end by 5 bases; junction bases not matched to a gene: 4. The CDR3 sequence is 14 residues long. Germline V gives CDR1 MNHEY, CDR2 SVGAGI. For the CDR3, the DNA is TGTGCCAGCAGCCCGGGACAGGGGTATCAGCCCCAGCATTTT. The encoded protein is CASSPGQGYQPQHF.

The V call is TRBV7-3, the J call TRBJ2-7, with D maybe TRBD1 (6 bases). V dropped 5 bases and J dropped 7 bases, with 15 bases sitting between them. In germline, CDR1 is SGHTA, CDR2 FQGTGA. The CDR3 runs 13 residues. The CDR3 DNA follows: TGTGCCAGCAGCCACGCAAGGGGGATGGAGCAGTACTTC. Protein sequence: CASSHARGMEQYF. Variable domain in full (rest from reference TRBV7-3 and TRBJ2-7): GAGVSQTPSNKVTEKGKYVELRCDPISGHTALYWYRQSLGQGPEFLIYFQGTGAADDSGLPNDRFFAVRPEGSVSTLKIQRTERGDSAVYLCASSHARGMEQYFGPGTRLTVT.

The chain links TRBV28 to TRBJ1-2, with 8 bases fitting TRBD1. V was pared by 7 bases and J by 3 bases, with 7 bases of the junction left unmatched. The CDR3 loop spans 14 amino acids. The germline V gene has CDR1 MDHEN and CDR2 SYDVKM. CDR3 bases: TGTGCCAGCAAATTACAGGGGGGCCACTATGGCTACACCTTC. It is translated as CASKLQGGHYGYTF.

V and J are TRBV4-3 and TRBJ1-2, with 7 positions matching TRBD1. This CDR3 has 15 residues. V dropped 2 bases and J dropped 4; count of bases not matched to a gene: 7. Germline CDR1 is LGHNA and CDR2 is YSLEER. DNA for the CDR3: TGCGCCAGCAGCCAATGGGACAGCCCTTCCTATGGCTACACCTTC. The encoded protein is CASSQWDSPSYGYTF.

The genes are TRBV7-2 and TRBJ1-5; TRBD1 is a possible D gene (6 bases). The CDR3 sequence is 15 residues long. Per germline, CDR1 SGHTA and CDR2 FQGNSA. V was pared by 2 bases and J by 6 bases, with 14 bases between. Here the CDR3 reads CASSLKGGGTQPQHF. In nucleotides, the CDR3 is TGTGCCAGCAGCTTAAAGGGAGGGGGTACTCAGCCCCAGCATTTT. Full variable domain (outside the CDR3, taken from reference TRBV7-2 and TRBJ1-5): GAGVSQSPSNKVTEKGKDVELRCDPISGHTALYWYRQSLGQGLEFLIYFQGNSAPDKSGLPSDRFSAERTGGSVSTLTIQRTQQEDSAVYLCASSLKGGGTQPQHFGDGTRLSIL.

This chain links TRBV5-4 with TRBJ2-7, with 10 bases matching TRBD1. The trim removed 3 bases at V and 5 bases at J, leaving 8 bases unmatched. The CDR3 is 15 amino acids. Germline CDR1 and CDR2: SGHNT and YYREEE (reference sequence). DNA of the CDR3: TGTGCCAGCAGCTCCCCGGGACAGGGGTCCCACGAGCAGTACTTC. This translates into CASSSPGQGSHEQYF. Combining the CDR3 with reference TRBV5-4 and TRBJ2-7 gives the whole variable domain ETGVTQSPTHLIKTRGQQVTLRCSSQSGHNTVSWYQQALGQGPQFIFQYYREEENGRGNFPPRFSGLQFPNYSSELNVNALELDDSALYLCASSSPGQGSHEQYFGPGTRLTVT.

The chain employs TRBV7-9 and TRBJ1-2, with unresolved D. With 5 bases removed from V and 5 bases from J, the gap between germline ends came to 9 bases. Germline V lookup: CDR1 SEHNR, CDR2 FQNEAQ (reference sequence). The CDR3 is 12 amino acids. CDR3 protein: CASSHDKYGYTF. CDR3 nucleotide sequence: TGTGCCAGCAGCCATGACAAATATGGCTACACCTTC.

The chain couples TRBV6-5 to TRBJ2-7; a possible D gene is TRBD1 (6 bases). Germline CDR1 is MNHEY and CDR2 is SVGAGI. V was shortened by 4 bases and J by 3 bases, with 13 bases between the two germline ends. The CDR3 is 14 amino acids. Here the CDR3 reads CASSSRTVFYEQYF. The CDR3 DNA follows: TGTGCCAGCAGTTCCAGGACAGTGTTCTACGAGCAGTACTTC.

V and J are TRBV5-1 and TRBJ2-1; TRBD2 agrees at 10 bases. From germline, CDR1 is SGHRS and CDR2 YFSETQ. This CDR3 spans 17 amino acids. The J segment lost 4 bases and the V segment lost 0 bases, leaving 7 bases of the junction unmatched. CDR3 residues: CASSLVLAGVSYNEQFF. CDR3 nucleotides: TGCGCCAGCAGCTTGGTCCTAGCGGGAGTATCATACAATGAGCAGTTCTTC.

This clone occurred a few times. J is TRBJ2-3 and V is TRBV2, with 11 positions matching TRBD2. The CDR3 length is 14 residues. Germline lookup yields CDR1 SNHLY and CDR2 FYNNEI. The ends lost 8 bases at V and 5 bases at J; junction bases unmatched: 6. CDR3 amino acids: CASHLAGGLDTQYF. The CDR3 bases are TGTGCCAGCCACCTAGCGGGAGGCTTAGATACGCAGTATTTT.

This chain uses TRBV7-2 with TRBJ2-3; 7 nucleotides line up with TRBD2. Looked up from germline, CDR1 is SGHTA and CDR2 is FQGNSA. The J segment lost 6 bases and the V segment lost 1 base, leaving 4 bases of the junction unmatched. The CDR3 length is 14 residues. CDR3 region: CASSLDVGRDTQYF. As DNA, the CDR3 is TGTGCCAGCAGCTTAGATGTCGGGAGGGATACGCAGTATTTT.